One sample yielded the 24 T cell receptor beta chains listed below, sequenced in a study of T-cell reconstitution after alpha-beta-depleted transplantation in children. A TCRbeta library incorporating unique molecular identifiers was prepared. One entry per CDR3 protein, called by TCRdb with MiXCR from the PCR reads. This sample has 750,000 to 950,000 distinct CDR3 sequences; 16% occur once, and the top ten carry roughly 5%. Material: PBMCs, mostly from graft donor cells, obtained 360 days after TCRalphabeta/CD19-depleted stem cell transplant. Receptors originate from a male patient under 18 who had a stem cell transplant for acute lymphoblastic leukemia, so the T cells may come from the graft donor.

At least ten counts were recorded for this clonotype. The chain employs TRBV20-1 and TRBJ2-2; D remains unclear. This CDR3 has 15 residues. Between the trimmed V and J ends, which lost 7 bases and 0 bases, there was a span of 15 bases. CDR1 and CDR2 from the germline V gene are DFQATT and SNEGSKA (reference sequence). The CDR3 here is CSVIRSYANTGELFF. CDR3 coding DNA: TGCAGTGTAATCCGGAGCTACGCGAACACCGGGGAGCTGTTTTTT.

The V and J genes are TRBV5-1 and TRBJ2-1, with 7 bases matching TRBD2. CDR3 size: 12 residues. V shed 4 bases and J 9 bases; nucleotides not matched to a gene: 4. CDR1 and CDR2 (germline): SGHRS, YFSETQ. The CDR3 is CASSAGLTEQFF. CDR3 in DNA: TGCGCCAGCAGCGCGGGACTAACTGAGCAGTTCTTC.

The sample holds a few counts of this clonotype. The chain has TRBV12-3 or TRBV12-4 and TRBJ2-6, with 10 bases lining up with TRBD1. The CDR3 sequence is 17 residues long. V was clipped by 6 bases and J by 2 bases; unmatched bases: 7. The CDR3 is CASSLGQGVPGANVLTF. In DNA form, the CDR3 reads TGTGCCAGCAGCCTCGGACAGGGGGTCCCTGGGGCCAACGTCCTGACTTTC.

This clonotype was seen a handful of times. V gene TRBV18 combines with J gene TRBJ2-1; 8 nucleotides agree with TRBD2. The V and J ends lost 1 base and 7 bases, in that order; junction bases with no gene match: 9. Germline V gene sequence: CDR1 KGHSH, CDR2 LQKENI. CDR3 length equals 16 residues. The CDR3: CASSPRLAGPFNEQFF. CDR3 sequence (DNA): TGTGCCAGCTCACCACGGCTAGCGGGTCCCTTTAATGAGCAGTTCTTC. Supplemented by reference TRBV18 and TRBJ2-1, the full variable domain reads NAGVMQNPRHLVRRRGQEARLRCSPMKGHSHVYWYRQLPEEGLKFMVYLQKENIIDESGMPKERFSAEFPKEGPSILRIQQVVRGDSAAYFCASSPRLAGPFNEQFFGPGTRLTVL.

Comment on this clonotype: A much larger clone differs by one base, so this may be a read error. V gene TRBV5-1 combines with J gene TRBJ2-5; either TRBD1 or TRBD2 may supply D (5 bases each). The CDR3 extends over 15 amino acids. The germline V gene encodes CDR1 SGHRS and CDR2 YFSETQ. For the CDR3, the DNA is TGCGCCAGCAGCTTCGGGACGGCATTCCAAGAGACCGAGTACTTC. Translated, it gives CASSFGTAFQETEYF. Complete variable domain (other parts from reference TRBV5-1 and TRBJ2-5): KAGVTQTPRYLIKTRGQQVTLSCSPISGHRSVSWYQQTPGQGLQFLFEYFSETQRNKGNFPGRFSGRQFSNSRSEMNVSTLELGDSALYLCASSFGTAFQETEYFGPGTRLLVL.

A few counts support this clonotype. The chain joins TRBV4-1 to TRBJ2-7; TRBD1 matches at 9 bases. The CDR3 length is 15 residues. The V and J ends lost 3 bases and 1 base, in that order; junction bases with no gene match: 4. Germline V gives CDR1 MGHRA, CDR2 YSYEKL. The DNA of the CDR3 is TGCGCCAGCAGCCAGCTGGGACAGGGATCCTACGAGCAGTACTTC. It encodes CASSQLGQGSYEQYF.

This clonotype showed up just a few times. The chain carries TRBV7-6 and TRBJ2-1, with 9 bases identical to TRBD2. Germline values: CDR1 SGHVS, CDR2 FNYEAQ. V lost 5 bases to trimming and J lost 8 bases; unmatched junction nucleotides: 7. The CDR3 covers 14 residues. The chain's CDR3 is CASSLGRGGYEQFF. In DNA form, the CDR3 reads TGTGCCAGCAGCCTGGGGCGGGGGGGGTATGAGCAGTTCTTC.

This chain joins TRBV20-1 and TRBJ2-7; 9 nucleotides align to TRBD1. This CDR3 region has 15 residues. Trimming at V came to 3 bases and at J to 4 bases, leaving 10 bases not matched to a gene. CDR1 and CDR2 (germline): DFQATT, SNEGSKA (reference sequence). This CDR3 is CSARSWTGDFYEQYF. The CDR3 DNA follows: TGCAGTGCTAGGTCTTGGACAGGGGATTTTTACGAGCAGTACTTC.

The genes are TRBV7-9 and TRBJ2-4; D tentatively fits TRBD1 or TRBD2 (5 bases each). The CDR3 has 14 amino acids. The germline V and J ends were trimmed by 2 bases and 7 bases, with 12 bases remaining between them. CDR1 SEHNR and CDR2 FQNEAQ come from the germline V gene (reference sequence). CDR3 DNA: TGTGCCAGCAGCTTAACGGGACCGGGGAACATTCAGTACTTC. Its translation is CASSLTGPGNIQYF.

This clonotype was seen ten or more times. The V and J genes are TRBV30 and TRBJ2-1; 10 positions match TRBD2. J lost 3 bases, V lost 0 bases, and 2 bases had no gene match. The CDR3 totals 15 residues. Germline assignment: CDR1 GTSNPN and CDR2 SVGIG (reference sequence). CDR3 protein: CAWSVTSGVYNEQFF. CDR3 DNA: TGTGCCTGGAGTGTAACTAGCGGGGTCTACAATGAGCAGTTCTTC.

The chain couples TRBV28 to TRBJ2-6; no firm D call. The CDR3 runs to 15 residues. Between the trimmed V and J ends, which lost 3 bases and 0 bases, there was a span of 6 bases. Germline assignment: CDR1 MDHEN and CDR2 SYDVKM. DNA of the CDR3: TGTGCCAGCAGTTTTATAGTCTCTGGGGCCAACGTCCTGACTTTC. This codes for CASSFIVSGANVLTF.

There are a few counts of this clonotype. The chain carries TRBV5-8 and TRBJ2-3; D is uncertain. The V gene lost 1 base and the J gene lost 1 base, with 13 bases spanning the gap. Germline V lookup: CDR1 SGHTS, CDR2 YDEGEE. CDR3 length: 16 residues. Here the CDR3 DNA reads TGTGCCAGCAGCTTGCATATTGGCGTTGGCACAGATACGCAGTATTTT. Protein sequence: CASSLHIGVGTDTQYF.

This clonotype occurred a few times. This sequence joins TRBV6-2 or TRBV6-3 and TRBJ2-7, with 7 bases that match TRBD1. Germline CDR1 and CDR2: MNHEY and SVGEGT. This CDR3 has 12 amino acids. The V gene end was trimmed by 10 bases and the J gene end by 0 bases; junction bases not matched to a gene: 3. CDR3 bases: TGTGCCATCGGGGACAGCTCCTACGAGCAGTACTTC. This sequence encodes CAIGDSSYEQYF.

V and J are TRBV7-3 and TRBJ2-1; D is undetermined. CDR1 is SGHTA, CDR2 FQGTGA, per germline. This CDR3 is built from 15 residues. Between the trimmed V and J ends, which lost 4 bases and 5 bases, there was a span of 15 bases. DNA of the CDR3: TGTGCCAGCAGCTCTCTTTTGGCCGGCAACAATGAGCAGTTCTTC. It encodes CASSSLLAGNNEQFF.

This clonotype was found many times. The genes are TRBV12-3 or TRBV12-4 and TRBJ2-1; D may correspond to TRBD1 or TRBD2 (5 bases each). V lost 5 bases to trimming and J lost 4 bases, with 15 bases between them. This CDR3 has 15 amino acids. CDR3 DNA sequence: TGTGCCAGCAGTCGGGACCGATCGGTTTACAATGAGCAGTTCTTC. Translating gives CASSRDRSVYNEQFF.

The CDR3 sequence: CASSPLGRGHTGELFF. In nucleotides, the CDR3 is TGTGCCAGCAGCCCACTGGGCAGGGGACACACCGGGGAGCTGTTTTTT. The chain employs TRBV7-2 and TRBJ2-2, with TRBD1 as a possible D gene (6 bases). Germline V CDR1 and CDR2: SGHTA, FQGNSA. V lost 5 bases, J lost 3 bases, and 16 bases lay in between. CDR3 length equals 16 residues.

This clonotype was seen a few times. This chain links TRBV18 with TRBJ2-7; D perhaps matches TRBD1 (5 bases). V was pared by 3 bases and J by 6 bases, with 9 bases between. This CDR3 is 12 amino acids long. CDR1 is KGHSH, CDR2 LQKENI, per germline. The CDR3 DNA sequence: TGTGCCAGCTCACCTGGCAGGGCCGAGCAGTACTTC. Translating it yields CASSPGRAEQYF. Full variable domain (remainder filled in from reference TRBV18 and TRBJ2-7): NAGVMQNPRHLVRRRGQEARLRCSPMKGHSHVYWYRQLPEEGLKFMVYLQKENIIDESGMPKERFSAEFPKEGPSILRIQQVVRGDSAAYFCASSPGRAEQYFGPGTRLTVT.

The chain links TRBV12-3 or TRBV12-4 to TRBJ1-4, with D perhaps matching TRBD1 (5 bases). The CDR3 is 14 residues long. V was cut by 6 bases and J by 6 bases, with 14 bases left in between. In nucleotides, the CDR3 is TGTGCCAGCAGATGGAGGGGCTTTGATGAAAAACTGTTTTTT. This encodes CASRWRGFDEKLFF.

This clonotype was counted between two and nine times. CDR3 loop: CASSFPNGLAAGNEQFF. CDR3 nucleotide sequence: TGTGCCAGCAGCTTCCCGAACGGGCTAGCGGCTGGGAATGAGCAGTTCTTC. This chain links TRBV11-2 with TRBJ2-1; 7 bases agree with TRBD2. After removal of 3 bases from V and 7 bases from J, the junction contained 15 bases not matched to a gene. This CDR3 comprises 17 residues. The germline CDR1 and CDR2 sequences are SGHAT and FQNNGV.

Only one count was recorded for this clonotype. This sequence joins TRBV28 and TRBJ2-7; D is perhaps TRBD2 (5 bases). Germline CDR1 is MDHEN and CDR2 is SYDVKM. This CDR3 comprises 16 residues. V shed 5 bases and J shed 7 bases, with 24 bases lying between them. CDR3: CASSPYPAEITGEQYF. CDR3 in DNA: TGTGCCAGCAGTCCATACCCAGCGGAGATCACGGGAGAGCAGTACTTC.

This sequence joins TRBV6-4 and TRBJ2-3, with D perhaps matching TRBD1 (6 bases). The CDR3 is 14 residues long. Germline values: CDR1 MRHNA, CDR2 SNTAGT. V dropped 6 bases and J dropped 0 bases, with 10 bases sitting between them. In DNA, the CDR3 is TGTGCCAGCAGGGGGGACACAAGCACAGATACGCAGTATTTT. Translated: CASRGDTSTDTQYF.

The J gene is TRBJ2-7, the V gene TRBV28; D may be TRBD1 (5 bases). In germline, CDR1 is MDHEN, CDR2 SYDVKM. The V gene lost 5 bases and the J gene lost 0 bases, with 14 bases spanning the gap. The CDR3 loop spans 15 amino acids. CDR3 residues: CASSPKGLFSYEQYF. The CDR3, as DNA: TGTGCCAGCAGTCCTAAGGGGCTATTCTCCTACGAGCAGTACTTC.

The V gene is TRBV19, the J gene TRBJ2-1; 8 bases are a match to TRBD2. Trimming removed 5 bases from V and 6 bases from J; junction bases left unmatched: 6. CDR3 size: 14 residues. CDR1 LNHDA and CDR2 SQIVND come from the germline V gene (reference sequence). CDR3 sequence (DNA): TGTGCCAGTAGTTTGAGCGGGGGCCGCAATGAGCAGTTCTTC. Translation gives CASSLSGGRNEQFF.

This sequence joins TRBV20-1 and TRBJ2-1, with TRBD1 identical over 8 bases. The CDR3 loop spans 13 amino acids. Germline lookup yields CDR1 DFQATT and CDR2 SNEGSKA (reference sequence). Trimming cost V 6 bases and J 10 bases; bases outside gene matches: 11. CDR3 residues: CSAGGQVAWEQFF. Here the CDR3 DNA reads TGCAGTGCCGGGGGACAGGTGGCATGGGAGCAGTTCTTC.